The clone carrying this T cell receptor (beta chain) was detected a few times. Germline CDR1 and CDR2: SEHNR and FQNEAQ (reference sequence). V was pared by 1 base and J by 4 bases, with 4 bases of the junction left unmatched. This CDR3 contains 15 residues. This sample was included in a study of blood T cell repertoires in COVID-19. Background on the study: From T cells, B-cell-depleted T cells, or PBMCs came the material, which was cDNA or gDNA.

Per the study methods: Scientists estimated how many nucleated cells there were by amplifying reference gene primers. Libraries were prepared by immunoSEQ multiplex PCR; TCRdb keeps only in-frame clonotypes and omits some of them. V and J calls and clone size are given by that table; D and trimming were obtained from the DNA. The sample contains about 300,000 clones, around 90% of which appear only once. The V call is TRBV7-9, the J call TRBJ2-7; 10 nucleotides align to TRBD1. Sequencing was performed on peripheral blood. This clonotype was sampled from a man aged 18 to 35 who had recovered from COVID-19. CDR3 in DNA: TGTGCCAGCAGCTTAGTAGAGGGACAGGGGTACGAGCAGTACTTC. Translated, it gives CASSLVEGQGYEQYF.